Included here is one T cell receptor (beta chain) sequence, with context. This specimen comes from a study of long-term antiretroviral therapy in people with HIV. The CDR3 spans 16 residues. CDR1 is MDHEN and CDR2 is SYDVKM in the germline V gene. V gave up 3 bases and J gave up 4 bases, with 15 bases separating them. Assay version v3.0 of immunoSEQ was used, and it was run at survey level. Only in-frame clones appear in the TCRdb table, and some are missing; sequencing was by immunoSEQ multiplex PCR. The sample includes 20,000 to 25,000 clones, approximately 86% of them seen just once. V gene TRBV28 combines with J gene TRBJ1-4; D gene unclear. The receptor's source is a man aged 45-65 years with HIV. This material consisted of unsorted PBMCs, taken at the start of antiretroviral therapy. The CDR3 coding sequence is TGTGCCAGCAGTTTTAATCGCTGGGGAAATAATGAAAAACTGTTTTTT. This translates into CASSFNRWGNNEKLFF.